Listed below are T cell receptor beta chains from one sample, sequenced in a study of OX40 agonist ivuxolimab in advanced cancers. TCRdb's table, derived via immunoSEQ multiplex PCR, lists solely in-frame clones and lacks some. This table holds tens of thousands of clones, roughly 90% found once. The sequenced sample was CD4+ or CD8+ T cells sorted from blood, obtained in a trial of the OX40 agonist ivuxolimab. These receptors came from an adult with an advanced solid tumor such as melanoma, head and neck, liver or kidney cancer. CDR3s include the opening cysteine and the closing phenylalanine or tryptophan. Fields, in order: V gene, D gene, CDR3 length, clone size, J gene, CDR3 DNA, CDR3 protein. The D gene is left open where the match is weak. A row's size may be missing; if present it is once, few, many or a size class.

TRBV11-3	TRBD2	16	NA	TRBJ2-3	TGTGCCAGCAGCTTAGGGGCTAGCGGGGCTACAGATACGCAGTATTTT	CASSLGASGATDTQYF
TRBV4-2	TRBD2	16	NA	TRBJ2-1	TGTGCCAGCAGCTCAGCTTCGGCTAGCGGGACGGCTGAGCAGTTCTTC	CASSSASASGTAEQFF
TRBV5-4	NA	14	NA	TRBJ1-6	TGTGCCAGCAGCCTCGAAAGGATGAATTCACCCCTCCACTTT	CASSLERMNSPLHF
TRBV5-1	TRBD1	13	NA	TRBJ1-2	TGCGCCAGCAGCAAGGGACAGGCCTATGGCTACACCTTC	CASSKGQAYGYTF
TRBV11-3	TRBD1	14	NA	TRBJ2-5	TGTGCCAGCAGCAGGGGACAGCTTATGGAGACCCAGTACTTC	CASSRGQLMETQYF
TRBV7-8	NA	12	NA	TRBJ2-3	TGTGCCAGCAGCTTACGGGTAGATACGCAGTATTTT	CASSLRVDTQYF
TRBV18	TRBD1	15	once	TRBJ1-6	TGTGCCAGCTCACCCCGTCGACAGGGGGTCCCACCCCTCCACTTT	CASSPRRQGVPPLHF
TRBV6-1	NA	15	NA	TRBJ1-1	TGTGCCAGCAGTGAAGCGAGAGACAGGAACACTGAAGCTTTCTTT	CASSEARDRNTEAFF
TRBV7-2	NA	14	NA	TRBJ1-2	TGTGCCAGCAGCAATCAAATGACAGGATGGGGCTACACCTTC	CASSNQMTGWGYTF
TRBV5-5	NA	15	NA	TRBJ2-6	TGTGCCAGCAGCTTGGAAGGGCATGGGGCCAACGTCCTGACTTTC	CASSLEGHGANVLTF
TRBV18	NA	15	once	TRBJ1-5	TGTGCCAGCTCACCCCAAACGGGTAGCAATCAGCCCCAGCATTTT	CASSPQTGSNQPQHF
TRBV29-1	NA	14	NA	TRBJ2-5	TGCAGCGTTTGGGGACCGCCTACGGGCGAGACCCAGTACTTC	CSVWGPPTGETQYF
TRBV6-5	TRBD1	14	NA	TRBJ2-2	TGTGCAGCCTCTAGGGGGCGTAACACCGGGGAGCTGTTTTTT	CAASRGRNTGELFF
TRBV6-1	NA	15	NA	TRBJ2-7	TGTGCCAGCAGTTCCTGGTCAGGGAGCTCCTACGAGCAGTACTTC	CASSSWSGSSYEQYF
TRBV18	NA	14	NA	TRBJ1-2	TGTGCCAGCTCACCAGACAGTGGAAGGGCTGGCTACACCTTC	CASSPDSGRAGYTF
TRBV29-1	NA	11	NA	TRBJ1-2	TGCAGCGTGGGACAATCGGGGGGCTACACCTTC	CSVGQSGGYTF
TRBV4-3	TRBD2	18	NA	TRBJ2-2	TGCGCCAGCAGCCGACTGACTAGCGGGGGAGCGAACACCGGGGAGCTGTTTTTT	CASSRLTSGGANTGELFF
TRBV6-5	NA	15	NA	TRBJ2-1	TGTGCCAGCAGTTACTCCATCCGGACCCCAAATGGGCAGTTCTTC	CASSYSIRTPNGQFF
TRBV28	NA	15	once	TRBJ2-7	TGTGCCAGCAGTCCCTATGGGGGGTCTCAGTACGAGCAGTACTTC	CASSPYGGSQYEQYF
TRBV6-5	TRBD1	14	NA	TRBJ2-5	TGTGCCAGCAGTTGGACAGGGTCGACAGAGACCCAGTACTTC	CASSWTGSTETQYF
TRBV30	NA	14	NA	TRBJ2-1	TGTGCCCGGAGTGGCCAGCGGAATGGGGATGAGCAGTTCTTC	CARSGQRNGDEQFF
TRBV18	NA	14	NA	TRBJ1-6	TGTGCCAGCTCACTGGACACGATGAATTCACCCCTCCACTTT	CASSLDTMNSPLHF
TRBV6-1	NA	11	NA	TRBJ2-1	TGTGCCAGCAGAGGAGTGAATGAGCAGTTCTTC	CASRGVNEQFF
TRBV11-2	NA	13	NA	TRBJ2-1	TGTGCCAGCAGGTGGGGCTCCTACAATGAGCAGTTCTTC	CASRWGSYNEQFF
TRBV7-9	TRBD1	13	NA	TRBJ2-2	TGTGCCAGCACGACAGGGGTTGGCGGGGAGCTGTTTTTT	CASTTGVGGELFF
TRBV27	NA	13	NA	TRBJ1-1	TGTGCCAGCAGTTTCAAGGGGGACACTGAAGCTTTCTTT	CASSFKGDTEAFF
TRBV6-5	TRBD2	16	NA	TRBJ2-5	TGTGCCAGCAGTTACGCGCTAGCGGGAGTGGAGAAGACCCAGTACTTC	CASSYALAGVEKTQYF
TRBV6-5	NA	14	NA	TRBJ2-5	TGTGCCAGCAGTTACGTACAGGGAAGGGAGACCCAGTACTTC	CASSYVQGRETQYF
TRBV9	NA	15	once	TRBJ2-7	TGTGCCAGCAGCGCCGGGGTACACGGGGGACTCGAGCAGTACTTC	CASSAGVHGGLEQYF
TRBV7-8	NA	15	once	TRBJ1-1	TGTGCCAGCAGCTTAAATGGGGGGGGCGCGGCTGAAGCTTTCTTT	CASSLNGGGAAEAFF
TRBV7-8	TRBD2	16	NA	TRBJ2-7	TGTGCCAGCAGCTTAGTTCTAGCGGGAGGGCCAGACGAGCAGTACTTC	CASSLVLAGGPDEQYF
TRBV20-1	NA	11	NA	TRBJ2-7	TGCAGTGGGAGGCGCGGCCACGAGCAGTACTTC	CSGRRGHEQYF
TRBV18	TRBD2	13	NA	TRBJ2-7	TGTGCCAGCTCACCAGGGGAGGGGAGGGAGCAGTACTTC	CASSPGEGREQYF
TRBV12-5	NA	13	NA	TRBJ2-5	TGTGCTAGTGGGGGGAGTCTCCAAGAGACCCAGTACTTC	CASGGSLQETQYF
TRBV19	NA	13	NA	TRBJ1-1	TGTGCCAGTAGTATAGATAGGCAGCAAAAAGCTTTCTTT	CASSIDRQQKAFF
TRBV23-1	NA	13	NA	TRBJ1-1	TGCGCCAGCAGTCAGGAGTCCGGCACTGAAGCTTTCTTT	CASSQESGTEAFF
TRBV18	NA	13	NA	TRBJ2-1	TGTGCCAGCTCACCACCTGTACGGAATGAGCAGTTCTTC	CASSPPVRNEQFF
TRBV19	NA	16	NA	TRBJ2-1	TGTGCCAGTAGTACAGGGGGGGACAGCCCTCCTTGGGAGCAGTTCTTC	CASSTGGDSPPWEQFF
TRBV18	NA	13	NA	TRBJ1-2	TGTGCCAGCTCACCACCGGGGACCGATGGCTACACCTTC	CASSPPGTDGYTF
TRBV28	NA	18	NA	TRBJ2-6	TGTGCCAGCAGTTTCACCCTTACAGGGAACTCTGGGGCCAACGTCCTGACTTTC	CASSFTLTGNSGANVLTF
TRBV6-1	NA	12	NA	TRBJ2-3	TGTGCCAGCAGGGGGGATACAGATACGCAGTATTTT	CASRGDTDTQYF
TRBV11-2	NA	13	NA	TRBJ2-2	TGTGCCAGCAGACATCAAAATGCCGGGGAGCTGTTTTTT	CASRHQNAGELFF
TRBV27	NA	18	NA	TRBJ1-1	TGTGCCAGCAGTTTAACTGGCAGGGGCGTCAATTCGAACACTGAAGCTTTCTTT	CASSLTGRGVNSNTEAFF
TRBV6-5	NA	15	NA	TRBJ1-5	TGTGCCAGCAGCCTCGAGCGGGGGCGCGGTCAGCCCCAGCATTTT	CASSLERGRGQPQHF
TRBV6-1	NA	14	once	TRBJ1-1	TGTGCCAGCAGTGAAGTATGGAGGAACACTGAAGCTTTCTTT	CASSEVWRNTEAFF
TRBV27	NA	14	NA	TRBJ2-1	TGTGCCAGCAGTCTAGGGCCCTTTGGAGGGGAGCAGTTCTTC	CASSLGPFGGEQFF
TRBV19	NA	13	NA	TRBJ1-3	TGTGCCAGTAGCCCAGACAGAGGAAACACCATATATTTT	CASSPDRGNTIYF
TRBV6-1	TRBD1	15	NA	TRBJ1-1	TGTGCCAGCACCGGGACAGGGTGGGGAGACACTGAAGCTTTCTTT	CASTGTGWGDTEAFF
TRBV6-6	NA	15	NA	TRBJ1-4	TGTGCCAGCAGCCAACCGCGGGCTGCTCGGGGGAAACTGTTTTTT	CASSQPRAARGKLFF
TRBV28	TRBD2	13	NA	TRBJ2-7	TGTGCCACCCAGTTGCGGGGGGTCGACGAGCAGTACTTC	CATQLRGVDEQYF
TRBV5-8	NA	13	once	TRBJ2-7	TGTGCCAGCAGCCGACTAAGCTCCTACGAGCAGTACTTC	CASSRLSSYEQYF
TRBV5-1	TRBD1	14	NA	TRBJ2-7	TGCGCCAGCAGCTTAAGGACAGGGCAAGGCGAGCAGTACTTC	CASSLRTGQGEQYF
TRBV6-5	TRBD1	14	NA	TRBJ1-2	TGTGCCAGCAGCTACGGACAGGGTGGCTATGGCTACACCTTC	CASSYGQGGYGYTF
TRBV4-1	TRBD1	16	NA	TRBJ2-3	TGCGCCAGCAGCCCTCGTCCCGGGACAGGGACAGATACGCAGTATTTT	CASSPRPGTGTDTQYF
TRBV11-2	TRBD1	15	few	TRBJ2-1	TGTGCCAGCAGCCCGCGGTCAGGGGGTGGCAATGAGCAGTTCTTC	CASSPRSGGGNEQFF
TRBV30	NA	13	NA	TRBJ1-1	TGTGCCTGGAGTGTGGTGAGGAACACTGAAGCTTTCTTT	CAWSVVRNTEAFF
TRBV5-1	NA	16	NA	TRBJ1-4	TGCGCCAGCAGCTTGGAAGGTTTGGGGTCTAATGAAAAACTGTTTTTT	CASSLEGLGSNEKLFF